This T cell receptor (beta chain) was retrieved from a study of human T cells and chemical hapten exposure (dated by TCRdb to the early 2020s). Notes on the research overall: For sensitization, 2% DPC in acetone was applied to a 2 cm by 2 cm area of upper inner arm skin. Weekly therapeutic DPC doses were additionally applied to the scalp of patients throughout the roughly 25-week study period. Patch tests used Finn chambers with 0.01% DPC on the upper back, scored after 6 days by International Contact Dermatitis Research Group standards. The patient cohort, mostly female, included alopecia areata with under or over 50% scalp involvement, alopecia totalis and alopecia universalis. The libraries were sequenced as a pool, and the TCR yield per sample differed mostly because of small variations in library volumes within the pool. This study followed changes in the peripheral blood TCR repertoire in vivo during primary and secondary sensitization of alopecia patients to the hapten diphenylcyclopropenone (DPC). Patient blood was sampled pre-sensitization (week 0) and at 2, 6 and about 24 weeks after DPC sensitization. For TCR sequencing, blood came from some 31 alopecia patients at anywhere from one to four time points (pre-sensitization, 2, 6 and 24 weeks).

This clonotype turned up a few times. Its target antigen remains unknown. No much larger clonotype is one base removed from it; base qualities were not supplied. Library preparation used RACE. The sequencer listed for this sample is NextSeq 500. During library preparation, unique molecular identifiers were attached to individual cDNA molecules so that TCRs could be counted quantitatively and reproducibly. For every blood RNA sample, sequencing covered both the TCR alpha and TCR beta chains. Regarding the original processing steps: The median number of TCRs per sample was 85,000 to 100,000, ranging from about 20,000 to 750,000. The Decombinator software suite was used to annotate V, J and CDR3 in the TCR reads. To make PS versus PT1 abundance plots, every sample was subsampled to the same number of TCRs (28,000). Expanded TCRs were defined as absent before sensitization and observed at least eight times at the 2-week time point. TCRdb took the public reads, trimmed them with fastp at Q25, ran MiXCR for clone calling and kept in-frame beta chains. Identical CDR3 proteins give one entry, which carries the most common genes and DNA. These V and J calls derive from TCRdb rather than the authors' analysis. This sample is represented by fewer than 200,000 distinct CDR3 sequences; about 27% of them were singletons. The top ten hold 2.1% of the sample.

The full study reports these points: No change with DPC sensitization was found in the number of TCRs above 1 in 1000 frequency, and no evidence of global repertoire structure alterations was found. Repeated subsampling changed both the strength of the expansion versus patch-test correlation and the threshold at which that correlation became significant. All patients had alopecia, a presumed autoimmune disease, so their immune response might differ from that of healthy individuals. Expanded TCRs formed significantly more large CDR3 similarity clusters than pre-sensitization or healthy control sets, consistent with antigen-driven responses. Patch test score correlated positively with the number of PT1 expanded TCRs, reaching significance at thresholds 8, 16 and 32 but not at 4.

The time point tag for this specimen amounts to: patch test 3, about 24 weeks after DPC sensitization. This specimen's treatment or condition label, per the study, means: therapeutic diphenylcyclopropenone sensitization with weekly scalp DPC. At each patch-test visit, blood was drawn before the patch test was applied. Patients were considered eligible if aged 18 to 70, diagnosed with alopecia and deemed suitable for DPC therapy, and patients were excluded if pregnant. Total RNA was isolated from unfractionated whole blood collected in Tempus Blood RNA tubes. From the cysteine up to the phenylalanine, the CDR3 has a length of 14 residues. The kept DNA is CDR3 alone, 42 bases in frame from the first base. The CDR1 and CDR2 encoded by the germline V gene are SGHRS and YFSETQ. The trim is 0 bases for V and 4 bases for J, with a gap of 11 bases between the germline ends.

The source material was whole blood, sampled in connection with sensitization to the hapten diphenylcyclopropenone (DPC). Recombination connected TRBV5-1 to TRBJ2-7; the D gene is possibly TRBD2, with 5 bases matching. The source is a woman younger than 30 with alopecia areata. Some clones in this sample may be carry-over from other donors' samples. In nucleotides, the sequence is TGCGCCAGCAGCTTGGGGACGGGAAAATACGAGCAGTACTTC. It codes for CASSLGTGKYEQYF.